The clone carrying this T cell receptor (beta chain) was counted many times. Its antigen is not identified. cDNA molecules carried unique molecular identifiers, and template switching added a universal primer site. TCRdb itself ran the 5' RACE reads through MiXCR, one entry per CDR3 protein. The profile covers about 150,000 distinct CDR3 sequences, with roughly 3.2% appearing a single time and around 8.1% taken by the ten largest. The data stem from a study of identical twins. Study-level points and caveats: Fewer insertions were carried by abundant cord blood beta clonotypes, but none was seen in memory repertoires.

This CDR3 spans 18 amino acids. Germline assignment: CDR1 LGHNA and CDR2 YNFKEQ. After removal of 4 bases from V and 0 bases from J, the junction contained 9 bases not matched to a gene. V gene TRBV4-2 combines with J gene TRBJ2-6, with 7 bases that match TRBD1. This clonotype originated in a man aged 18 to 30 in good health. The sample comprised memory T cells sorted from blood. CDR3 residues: CASSPTGTVNSGANVLTF. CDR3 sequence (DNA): TGTGCCAGCAGCCCAACCGGGACAGTGAACTCTGGGGCCAACGTCCTGACTTTC.